The next 10 T cell receptor beta chains were all read from a single sample in a study of shared clonotypes between healthy human individuals (dated by TCRdb to about 2020). The library was made by the immunoSEQ multiplex PCR assay. TCRdb provides this immuneACCESS table in a form limited to in-frame rearrangements. Some clones are lacking; in checked studies, under half of them reflect an unresolved V gene, and why the rest are absent is not known. The table for this sample lists about 1 million clones; roughly 80% of them were counted only once. Approximately 1.5% of the sample comes from the top ten. The sequenced sample consisted of memory CD4+ T cells sorted from blood. The label giving this sample's cell subset or site can be read as: CD45RA-negative fraction. These TCRs come from a man younger than 30 in good health.

The chain links TRBV6-1 to TRBJ1-1; D unclear. The CDR3 sequence is 15 residues long. In germline, CDR1 is MNHNS, CDR2 SASEGT. With 7 bases removed from V and 7 bases from J, the gap between germline ends came to 22 bases. CDR3 nucleotide sequence: TGTGCCAGCACCTCAAGGCGGTTGAAGGAGAATGAAGCTTTCTTT. It is translated as CASTSRRLKENEAFF.

The rearrangement joins TRBV2 to TRBJ2-2, with TRBD2 matching over 8 bases. The CDR3 is 15 amino acids. Germline V gives CDR1 SNHLY, CDR2 FYNNEI. The trim removed 4 bases at V and 8 bases at J, leaving 9 bases unmatched. Here the CDR3 DNA reads TGTGCCAGCAGTGCTCTGACTAGCGTAACTGGGGAGCTGTTTTTT. Translated: CASSALTSVTGELFF.

The CDR3: CASSLAGGTGTGELFF. Here the CDR3 DNA reads TGCGCCAGCAGCTTGGCCGGCGGGACGGGCACCGGGGAGCTGTTTTTT. The chain combines TRBV5-1 with TRBJ2-2; tentative D call: TRBD2 (6 bases). The CDR3 runs to 16 residues. The germline V gene encodes CDR1 SGHRS and CDR2 YFSETQ. The germline V and J ends were trimmed by 0 bases and 4 bases, with 13 bases remaining between them.

V usage is TRBV5-6 and J usage is TRBJ2-3, with D possibly being TRBD1 or TRBD2 (5 bases each). The CDR3 is 17 amino acids. Looked up from germline, CDR1 is SGHDT and CDR2 is YYEEEE. The germline V and J ends were trimmed by 0 bases and 3 bases, with 17 bases remaining between them. The CDR3 loop is CASSLEGLGRGTDTQYF. DNA for the CDR3: TGTGCCAGCAGCTTGGAGGGGCTTGGAAGAGGGACAGATACGCAGTATTTT.

The chain uses TRBV7-9 and TRBJ2-5, with D possibly TRBD1 on 5 matching bases. The length of the CDR3 is 14 residues. CDR1 SEHNR and CDR2 FQNEAQ come from the germline V gene (reference sequence). The V and J ends lost 4 bases and 5 bases respectively, with 14 bases between them. The CDR3: CASSWTTARETQYF. For the CDR3, the DNA is TGTGCCAGCAGCTGGACGACAGCTAGGGAGACCCAGTACTTC.

The chain has TRBV10-3 and TRBJ2-3; D may be TRBD1 (7 bases). Deletions cut 6 bases from V and 5 bases from J, with 15 bases between. CDR3 length: 14 residues. Germline V lookup: CDR1 ENHRY, CDR2 SYGVKD. The CDR3 nucleotides are TGTGCCATCAGGGAGGGGGCGCAGGTAGATACGCAGTATTTT. Encoded protein: CAIREGAQVDTQYF.

A few counts support this clone. This same CDR3 is encoded by further DNA sequences in the sample. The gene calls are TRBV7-2 and TRBJ2-3, with D possibly being TRBD1 or TRBD2 (5 bases each). The CDR3 is made up of 15 amino acids. Trimming left V 2 bases short and J 2 bases short, with 11 bases between. Looked up from germline, CDR1 is SGHTA and CDR2 is FQGNSA. CDR3 loop: CASSLRGVSTDTQYF. The CDR3 nucleotides read TGTGCCAGCAGCTTAAGGGGAGTGTCCACAGATACGCAGTATTTT.

The chain couples TRBV2 to TRBJ1-1; 8 bases map to TRBD1. The CDR3 is made up of 14 amino acids. With V trimmed by 6 bases and J by 1 base, 4 bases remained unmatched. Germline V CDR1 and CDR2: SNHLY, FYNNEI. The CDR3 DNA is TGTGCCAGCAGGGACAGGGTTGGGAACACTGAAGCTTTCTTT. This encodes CASRDRVGNTEAFF.

This clone was seen a handful of times. The rearrangement uses TRBV10-2 and TRBJ2-5, with 10 bases lining up with TRBD2. The CDR3 loop spans 16 amino acids. V shed 2 bases, J shed 4 bases, and the junction held 7 bases outside the gene matches. Per the germline V gene, CDR1 is WSHSY and CDR2 is SAAADI. The CDR3 loop is CASSEIAGGVGETQYF. CDR3 nucleotide sequence: TGCGCCAGCAGTGAGATAGCGGGGGGTGTCGGAGAGACCCAGTACTTC.

This chain joins TRBV6-4 and TRBJ2-7; 9 positions agree with TRBD2. CDR1 is MRHNA, CDR2 SNTAGT, per germline. The CDR3 covers 20 residues. With 0 bases clipped from V and 2 bases from J, the junction kept 17 bases outside the gene matches. CDR3 DNA sequence: TGTGCCAGCAGTGACTCGAATGCCGTAATCGGCGGGGGGGCCCCCTACGAGCAGTACTTC. Protein sequence: CASSDSNAVIGGGAPYEQYF.